The 3 T cell receptor beta chains presented below share a single source sample, sequenced in a study of T cell changes during pregnancy in multiple sclerosis. The repertoire was sequenced with immunoSEQ multiplex PCR; TCRdb's copy has only in-frame clones and lacks some. The profile shows approximately 50,000 clones, approximately 90% of them singletons. Specimen: peripheral blood, collected in the second trimester of pregnancy. These receptors were taken from a female donor with multiple sclerosis, enrolled in a pregnancy study.

J is TRBJ2-7 and V is TRBV29-1, with TRBD2 matching 7 bases. Germline assignment: CDR1 SQVTM and CDR2 ANQGSEA. The CDR3 has 12 amino acids. Losses at the gene ends were 4 bases for V and 4 bases for J; bases not matched to a gene: 4. The CDR3 region is CSVGGGGYEQYF. The CDR3, as DNA: TGCAGCGTTGGGGGCGGGGGTTACGAGCAGTACTTC.

J is TRBJ2-2 and V is TRBV6-6; D is possibly TRBD1 (6 bases). The V gene lost 6 bases and the J gene lost 6 bases, with 20 bases spanning the gap. This CDR3 is built from 16 residues. CDR1 and CDR2 from the germline V gene are MNHNY and SVGAGI (reference sequence). The CDR3 is CASSRPTGFKAGELFF. The CDR3 DNA reads TGTGCCAGCAGCCGACCCACAGGGTTTAAGGCCGGGGAGCTGTTTTTT.

The chain uses TRBV11-2 and TRBJ1-1, with D hard to call. Trimming stripped 3 bases from V and 5 bases from J, with 10 bases between. Germline lookup yields CDR1 SGHAT and CDR2 FQNNGV. This CDR3 contains 13 residues. The CDR3 loop is CASSFTDRTEAFF. Here the CDR3 DNA reads TGTGCCAGCAGCTTTACTGATCGGACTGAAGCTTTCTTT. Combining the CDR3 with reference TRBV11-2 and TRBJ1-1 gives the whole variable domain EAGVAQSPRYKIIEKRQSVAFWCNPISGHATLYWYQQILGQGPKLLIQFQNNGVVDDSQLPKDRFSAERLKGVDSTLKIQPAKLEDSAVYLCASSFTDRTEAFFGQGTRLTVV.